This T cell receptor beta chain was identified in a study of technical replicates of blood from several donors. The CDR3 length is 12 residues. The germline V gene encodes CDR1 GTSNPN and CDR2 SVGIG (reference sequence). V was pared by 1 base and J by 9 bases, with 10 bases between. This clone was seen only a few times. The data were produced by immunoSEQ multiplex PCR, yet TCRdb's version contains in-frame clones alone and is incomplete. The data hold more than 55,000 clones, with around nine tenths observed a single time. Material for sequencing was T cells isolated from PBMCs. The J gene is TRBJ1-5, the V gene TRBV30; D is unclear. The TCR sequence derives from a human donor in good health. CDR3 DNA sequence: TGTGCCTGGAGTGATCAGACGGGGCCCCAGCATTTT. Its translation: CAWSDQTGPQHF.